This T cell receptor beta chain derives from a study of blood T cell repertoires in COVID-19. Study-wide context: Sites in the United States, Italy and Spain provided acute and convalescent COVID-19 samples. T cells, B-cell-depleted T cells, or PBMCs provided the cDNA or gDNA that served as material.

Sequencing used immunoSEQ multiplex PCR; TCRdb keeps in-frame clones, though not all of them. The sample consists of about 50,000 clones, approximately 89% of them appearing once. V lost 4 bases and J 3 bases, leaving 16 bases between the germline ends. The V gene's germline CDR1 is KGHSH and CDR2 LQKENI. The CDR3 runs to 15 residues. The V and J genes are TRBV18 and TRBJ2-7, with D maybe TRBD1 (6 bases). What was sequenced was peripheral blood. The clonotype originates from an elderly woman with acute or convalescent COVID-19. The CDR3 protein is CASSHGTGSLYEQYF. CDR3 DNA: TGTGCCAGCTCACACGGTACAGGGTCACTCTACGAGCAGTACTTC.